Listed here is a single T cell receptor (beta chain). This specimen comes from a study of blood T cell repertoires in COVID-19. Study as a whole: There were acute and convalescent COVID-19 samples, and they came from the United States, Italy and Spain. The analysed material was cDNA or gDNA that came from T cells, B-cell-depleted T cells, or PBMCs.

In the study's own analysis: Estimation of nucleated cell counts relied on the amplification of reference gene primers. The protocol was immunoSEQ multiplex PCR, while the TCRdb copy is restricted to in-frame clones and leaves out a portion. The DNA gave D and trimming, while V, J and clone size come from that table. The profile shows around 190,000 clones, 86% of them singletons. V was shortened by 4 bases and J by 4 bases, with 10 bases between the two germline ends. Germline CDR1 and CDR2: SGHTA and FQGTGA. This CDR3 has 13 amino acids. The sequence was obtained from a man between 50 and 59 years old with active or convalescent COVID-19. This chain connects TRBV7-3 to TRBJ1-1, with D unclear. Sequenced sample: peripheral blood. The CDR3 is CASSSYGSTEAFF. In DNA form, the CDR3 reads TGTGCCAGCAGCTCATACGGGAGCACTGAAGCTTTCTTT.